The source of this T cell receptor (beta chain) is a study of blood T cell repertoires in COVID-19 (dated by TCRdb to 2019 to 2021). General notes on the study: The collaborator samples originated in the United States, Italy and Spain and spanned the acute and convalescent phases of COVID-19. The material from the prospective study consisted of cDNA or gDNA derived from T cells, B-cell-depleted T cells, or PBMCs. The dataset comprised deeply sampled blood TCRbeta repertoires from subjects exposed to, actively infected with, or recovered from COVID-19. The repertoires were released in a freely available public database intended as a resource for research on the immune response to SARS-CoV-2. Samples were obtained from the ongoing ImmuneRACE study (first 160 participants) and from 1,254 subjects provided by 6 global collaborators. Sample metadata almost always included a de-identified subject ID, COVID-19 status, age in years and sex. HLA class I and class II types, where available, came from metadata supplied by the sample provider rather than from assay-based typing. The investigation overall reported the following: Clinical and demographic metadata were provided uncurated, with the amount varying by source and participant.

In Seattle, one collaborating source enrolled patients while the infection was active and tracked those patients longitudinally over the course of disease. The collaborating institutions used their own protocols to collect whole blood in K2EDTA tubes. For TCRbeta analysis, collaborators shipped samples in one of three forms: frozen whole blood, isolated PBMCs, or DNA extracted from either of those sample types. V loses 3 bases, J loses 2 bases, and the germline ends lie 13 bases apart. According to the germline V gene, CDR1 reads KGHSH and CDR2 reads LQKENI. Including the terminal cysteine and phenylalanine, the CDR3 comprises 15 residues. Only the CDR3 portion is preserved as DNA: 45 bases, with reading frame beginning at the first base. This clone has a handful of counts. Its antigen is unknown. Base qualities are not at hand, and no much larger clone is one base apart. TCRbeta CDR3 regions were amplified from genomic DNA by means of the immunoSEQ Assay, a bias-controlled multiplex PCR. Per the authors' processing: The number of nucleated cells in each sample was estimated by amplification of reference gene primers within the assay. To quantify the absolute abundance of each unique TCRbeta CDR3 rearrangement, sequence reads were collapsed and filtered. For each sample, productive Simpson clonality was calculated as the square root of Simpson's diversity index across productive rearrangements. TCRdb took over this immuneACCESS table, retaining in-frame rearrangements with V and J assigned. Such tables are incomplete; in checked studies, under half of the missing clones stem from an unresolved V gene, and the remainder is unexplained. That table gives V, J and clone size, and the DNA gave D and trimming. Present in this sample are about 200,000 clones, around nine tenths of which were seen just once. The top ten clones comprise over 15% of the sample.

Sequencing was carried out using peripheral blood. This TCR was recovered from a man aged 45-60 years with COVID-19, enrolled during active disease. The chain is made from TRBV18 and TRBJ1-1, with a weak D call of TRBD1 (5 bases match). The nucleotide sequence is TGTGCCAGCTCACCCGGCGGGGGGGTTAACACTGAAGCTTTCTTT. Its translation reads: CASSPGGGVNTEAFF.